This is a list of T cell receptor beta chains from one sample in a study of OX40 agonist ivuxolimab in advanced cancers. The data were produced by immunoSEQ multiplex PCR, yet TCRdb's version contains in-frame clones alone and is incomplete. The sample includes approximately 58,000 clones, roughly 81% of them seen just once. The specimen comprised CD4+ or CD8+ T cells sorted from blood, sampled in a trial of the OX40 agonist ivuxolimab. These receptors were obtained from an adult with an advanced solid tumor such as melanoma, head and neck, liver or kidney cancer. Both conserved end residues are part of each CDR3. The order of the fields is J gene, V gene, D gene, clone size, CDR3 DNA, CDR3 protein. A D gene is named only where the DNA matches it firmly. Size is stated for part of the rows, as once, few or many counts, or as a class when the clone is expanded.

J gene: TRBJ2-3
V gene: TRBV27
D gene: -
clone size: -
CDR3 DNA: TGTGCCAGCAGTTTTTTGGGGGATACGCAGTATTTT
CDR3 protein: CASSFLGDTQYF

J gene: TRBJ2-7
V gene: TRBV7-9
D gene: TRBD1
clone size: -
CDR3 DNA: TGTGCCAGCAGCACAACGGCCGGGACAGGGCCGGACGAGCAGTACTTC
CDR3 protein: CASSTTAGTGPDEQYF

J gene: TRBJ2-2
V gene: TRBV6-5
D gene: -
clone size: once
CDR3 DNA: TGTGCCAGCAAAATTGGGACTGACACCGGGGAGCTGTTTTTT
CDR3 protein: CASKIGTDTGELFF

J gene: TRBJ2-1
V gene: TRBV15
D gene: -
clone size: -
CDR3 DNA: TGTGCCACCTCGACTGCCTACGGGGATGAGCAGTTCTTC
CDR3 protein: CATSTAYGDEQFF

J gene: TRBJ2-6
V gene: TRBV10-2
D gene: -
clone size: once
CDR3 DNA: TGCGCCACCCAGAGGGGGGATACGAAGGCCAACGTCCTGACTTTC
CDR3 protein: CATQRGDTKANVLTF

J gene: TRBJ2-1
V gene: TRBV27
D gene: TRBD2
clone size: -
CDR3 DNA: TGTGCCAGCATCGGGCTAGCGGGACGGAATGAGCAGTTCTTC
CDR3 protein: CASIGLAGRNEQFF

J gene: TRBJ2-7
V gene: TRBV10-3
D gene: -
clone size: -
CDR3 DNA: TGTGCCATCAGTGAAGGTGGTGGGCAAGGGACCTACGAGCAGTACTTC
CDR3 protein: CAISEGGGQGTYEQYF

J gene: TRBJ2-3
V gene: TRBV5-6
D gene: -
clone size: -
CDR3 DNA: TGTGCCAGCGGCGGTAGCACAGATACGCAGTATTTT
CDR3 protein: CASGGSTDTQYF

J gene: TRBJ2-5
V gene: TRBV19
D gene: TRBD2
clone size: -
CDR3 DNA: TGTGCCAGTAGTATAGATGTGGCGGCGGGAGGTAGTCTAGAGACCCAGTACTTC
CDR3 protein: CASSIDVAAGGSLETQYF

J gene: TRBJ1-2
V gene: TRBV7-9
D gene: -
clone size: -
CDR3 DNA: TGTGCCAGCAGCCCCCAGGGTTTCTATGGCTACACCTTC
CDR3 protein: CASSPQGFYGYTF

J gene: TRBJ1-5
V gene: TRBV7-9
D gene: -
clone size: -
CDR3 DNA: TGTGCCAGCAGCTTAGCAATAGGGCAGGAAGATCAGCCCCAGCATTTT
CDR3 protein: CASSLAIGQEDQPQHF

J gene: TRBJ1-1
V gene: TRBV28
D gene: TRBD1
clone size: -
CDR3 DNA: TGTGCCAGCAGCACCGTCGACAGGGCTCCTGAAGCTTTCTTT
CDR3 protein: CASSTVDRAPEAFF

J gene: TRBJ1-1
V gene: TRBV9
D gene: TRBD1
clone size: -
CDR3 DNA: TGTGCCAGCAGCCCCATTTGGGACAGGAAGAACACTGAAGCTTTCTTT
CDR3 protein: CASSPIWDRKNTEAFF

J gene: TRBJ2-7
V gene: TRBV4-1
D gene: TRBD1
clone size: -
CDR3 DNA: TGCGCCAGCAGCCAAGCCGGGACAGGGCAAGTCGAGCAGTACTTC
CDR3 protein: CASSQAGTGQVEQYF

J gene: TRBJ1-6
V gene: TRBV4-2
D gene: -
clone size: -
CDR3 DNA: TGTGCCAGCAGCCAAGAAGGGCGGAATTCACCCCTCCACTTT
CDR3 protein: CASSQEGRNSPLHF

J gene: TRBJ2-6
V gene: TRBV6-1
D gene: -
clone size: few
CDR3 DNA: TGTGCCAGCAGTGAGGGTAGTGGTGGGGCCAACGTCCTGACTTTC
CDR3 protein: CASSEGSGGANVLTF

J gene: TRBJ2-7
V gene: TRBV6-1
D gene: -
clone size: -
CDR3 DNA: TGTGCCAGCAGTGAAGCGCCGCGGACCTACGAGCAGTACTTC
CDR3 protein: CASSEAPRTYEQYF

J gene: TRBJ2-7
V gene: TRBV9
D gene: -
clone size: -
CDR3 DNA: TGTGCCAGCAGCGTAGGGAGCTCCTACGAGCAGTACTTC
CDR3 protein: CASSVGSSYEQYF

J gene: TRBJ2-2
V gene: TRBV5-1
D gene: -
clone size: -
CDR3 DNA: TGCGCCAGCAGCTCCCCTCCTCAGGGAAATGAGGCCGGGGAGCTGTTTTTT
CDR3 protein: CASSSPPQGNEAGELFF

J gene: TRBJ2-3
V gene: TRBV5-6
D gene: TRBD1
clone size: few
CDR3 DNA: TGTGCCAGCAGCATAACCGGGACAGGGGCAGATACGCAGTATTTT
CDR3 protein: CASSITGTGADTQYF

J gene: TRBJ1-4
V gene: TRBV2
D gene: TRBD1
clone size: -
CDR3 DNA: TGTGCCAGCAGTCCACAGGGGGTTGACGAAAAACTGTTTTTT
CDR3 protein: CASSPQGVDEKLFF

J gene: TRBJ2-3
V gene: TRBV6-4
D gene: TRBD2
clone size: many
CDR3 DNA: TGTGCCAGCAGTCTAGCGGGAGAGGAAACAGATACGCAGTATTTT
CDR3 protein: CASSLAGEETDTQYF

J gene: TRBJ2-5
V gene: TRBV30
D gene: -
clone size: -
CDR3 DNA: TGTGCCTGGGCGGGCAGGAGGCGGGAGACCCAGTACTTC
CDR3 protein: CAWAGRRRETQYF

J gene: TRBJ2-3
V gene: TRBV7-8
D gene: -
clone size: -
CDR3 DNA: TGTGCCAGCATCCGCGGCAGGCGACACGCAGATACGCAGTATTTT
CDR3 protein: CASIRGRRHADTQYF

J gene: TRBJ2-1
V gene: TRBV11-2
D gene: -
clone size: -
CDR3 DNA: TGTGCCAGCAGCTTAGTCTCTGCATCTGAGCAGTTCTTC
CDR3 protein: CASSLVSASEQFF

J gene: TRBJ2-3
V gene: TRBV28
D gene: -
clone size: -
CDR3 DNA: TGTGCCAGCAGCTTCCTGACAGAAGGTACAGATACGCAGTATTTT
CDR3 protein: CASSFLTEGTDTQYF

J gene: TRBJ1-1
V gene: TRBV5-6
D gene: -
clone size: -
CDR3 DNA: TGTGCCAGCAGCTTGGGGGGCTGGAGTGAAGCTTTCTTT
CDR3 protein: CASSLGGWSEAFF